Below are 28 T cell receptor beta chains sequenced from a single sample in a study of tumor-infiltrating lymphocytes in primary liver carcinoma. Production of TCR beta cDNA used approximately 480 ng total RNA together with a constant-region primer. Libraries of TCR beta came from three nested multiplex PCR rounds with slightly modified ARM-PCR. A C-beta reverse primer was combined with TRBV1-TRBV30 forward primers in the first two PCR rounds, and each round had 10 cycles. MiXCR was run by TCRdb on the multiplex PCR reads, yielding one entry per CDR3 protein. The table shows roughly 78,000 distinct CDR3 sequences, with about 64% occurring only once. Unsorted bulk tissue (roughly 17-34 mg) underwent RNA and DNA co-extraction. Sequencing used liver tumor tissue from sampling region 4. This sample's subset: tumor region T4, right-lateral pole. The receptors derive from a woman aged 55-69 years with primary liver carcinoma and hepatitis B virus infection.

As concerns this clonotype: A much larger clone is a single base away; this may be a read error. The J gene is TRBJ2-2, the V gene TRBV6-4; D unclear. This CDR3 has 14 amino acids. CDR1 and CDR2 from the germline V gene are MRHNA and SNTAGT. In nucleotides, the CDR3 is TGTGTCAGCAGTGACCGGTGGAACACCGGGGAGCTGTTTTTT. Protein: CVSSDRWNTGELFF.

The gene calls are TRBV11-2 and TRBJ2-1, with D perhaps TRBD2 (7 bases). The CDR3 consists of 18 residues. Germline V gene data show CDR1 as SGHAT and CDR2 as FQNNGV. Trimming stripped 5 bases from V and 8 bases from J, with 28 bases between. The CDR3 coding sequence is TGTGCCAGCAGCACGGGGCTCGCAGGGGACTATATGGCTGATGAGCAGTTCTTC. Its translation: CASSTGLAGDYMADEQFF.

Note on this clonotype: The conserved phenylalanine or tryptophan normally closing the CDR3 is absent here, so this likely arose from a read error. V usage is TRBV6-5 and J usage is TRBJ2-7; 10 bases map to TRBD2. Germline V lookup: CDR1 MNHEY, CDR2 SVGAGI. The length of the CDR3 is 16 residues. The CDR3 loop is CASGRLIAGGSYEQYS. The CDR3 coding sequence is TGTGCCAGCGGAAGACTCATAGCGGGAGGCTCCTATGAGCAGTACTCC.

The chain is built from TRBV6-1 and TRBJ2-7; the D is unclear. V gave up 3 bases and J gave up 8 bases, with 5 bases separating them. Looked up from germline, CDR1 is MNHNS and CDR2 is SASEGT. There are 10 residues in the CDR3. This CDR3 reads CASSDNKQYF. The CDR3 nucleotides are TGTGCCAGCAGTGATAACAAGCAGTACTTC.

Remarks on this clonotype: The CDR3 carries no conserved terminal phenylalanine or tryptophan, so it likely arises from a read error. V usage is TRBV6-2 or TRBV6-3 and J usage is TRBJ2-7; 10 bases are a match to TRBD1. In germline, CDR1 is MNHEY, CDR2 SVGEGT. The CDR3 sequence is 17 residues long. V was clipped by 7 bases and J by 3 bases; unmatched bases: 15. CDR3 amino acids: CASTPRQGASLYYEQYS. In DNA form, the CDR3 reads TGTGCCAGCACTCCAAGACAGGGGGCCTCCCTCTACTACGAGCAGTACTCC.

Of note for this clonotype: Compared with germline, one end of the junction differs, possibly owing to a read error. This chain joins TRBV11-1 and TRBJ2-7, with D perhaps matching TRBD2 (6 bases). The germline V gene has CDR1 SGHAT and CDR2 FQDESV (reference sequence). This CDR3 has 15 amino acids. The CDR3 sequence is CASSWGGKRTYKQYF. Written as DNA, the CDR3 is TGTGCAAGCAGCTGGGGCGGGAAGAGGACCTACAAGCAGTACTTC.

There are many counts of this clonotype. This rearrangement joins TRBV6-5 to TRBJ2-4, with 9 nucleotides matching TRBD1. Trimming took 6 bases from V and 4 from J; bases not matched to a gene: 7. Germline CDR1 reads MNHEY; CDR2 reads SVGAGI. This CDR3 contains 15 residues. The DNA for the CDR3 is TGTGCCAGCAGCCGCATGGGACAGGGAAAAAACATTCAGTACTTC. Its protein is CASSRMGQGKNIQYF.

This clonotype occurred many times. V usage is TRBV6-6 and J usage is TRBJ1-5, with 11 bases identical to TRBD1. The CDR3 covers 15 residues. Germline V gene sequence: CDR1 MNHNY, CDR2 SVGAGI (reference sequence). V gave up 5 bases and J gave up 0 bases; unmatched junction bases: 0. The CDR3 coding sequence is TGTGCCAGCAGTGGGACAGGGGGTAGCAATCAGCCCCAGCATTTT. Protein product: CASSGTGGSNQPQHF.

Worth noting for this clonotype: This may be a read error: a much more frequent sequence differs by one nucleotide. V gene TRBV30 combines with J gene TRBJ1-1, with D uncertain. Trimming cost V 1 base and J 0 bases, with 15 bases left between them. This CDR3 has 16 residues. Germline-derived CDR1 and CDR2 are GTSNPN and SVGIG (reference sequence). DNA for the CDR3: TGTGCCTGGAGTGCGAGTGAGGCAGGTATGAACACTGAAGCTTTCTTT. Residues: CAWSASEAGMNTEAFF.

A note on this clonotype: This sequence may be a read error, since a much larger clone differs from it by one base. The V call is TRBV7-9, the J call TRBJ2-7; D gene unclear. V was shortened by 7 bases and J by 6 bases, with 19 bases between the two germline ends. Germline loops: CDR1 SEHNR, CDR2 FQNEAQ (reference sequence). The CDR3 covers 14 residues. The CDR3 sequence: CASNAYLLGAEQYF. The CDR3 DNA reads TGTGCCAGCAACGCCTACCTCCTAGGAGCCGAGCAGTACTTC.

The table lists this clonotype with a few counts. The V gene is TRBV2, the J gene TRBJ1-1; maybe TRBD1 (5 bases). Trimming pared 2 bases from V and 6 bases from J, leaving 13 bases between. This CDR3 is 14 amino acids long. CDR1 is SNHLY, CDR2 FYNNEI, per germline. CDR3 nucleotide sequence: TGTGCCAGCAGTGAATTTGGGGGGAGGGCTGAAGCTTTCTTT. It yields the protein CASSEFGGRAEAFF.

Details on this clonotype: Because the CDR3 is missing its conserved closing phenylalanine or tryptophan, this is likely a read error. In DNA form, the CDR3 reads TGTACCAGCAGTTACTCGGGACAGAGGAGCTCCTACAAGCAGTACCTC. It specifies CTSSYSGQRSSYKQYL. V is TRBV6-6 and J is TRBJ2-7; the match to TRBD1 covers 7 bases. Germline CDR1 is MNHNY and CDR2 is SVGAGI (reference sequence). The CDR3 is made up of 16 amino acids.

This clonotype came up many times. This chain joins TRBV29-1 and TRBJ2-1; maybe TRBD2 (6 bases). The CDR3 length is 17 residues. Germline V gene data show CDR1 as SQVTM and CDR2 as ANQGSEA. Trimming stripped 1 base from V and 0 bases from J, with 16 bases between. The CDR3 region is CSVEGVGGESSYNEQFF. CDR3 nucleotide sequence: TGCAGCGTTGAAGGGGTCGGCGGGGAGAGCTCCTACAATGAGCAGTTCTTC.

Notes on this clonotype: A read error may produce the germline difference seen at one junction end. CDR3 nucleotides: TGTGCCAGCAGCTTAGATAGGATCGGGGAGCCGTTTTTT. Translated: CASSLDRIGEPFF. This chain links TRBV11-2 with TRBJ2-2, with a weak D call TRBD2 (5 bases). The CDR3 loop spans 13 amino acids. Germline lookup yields CDR1 SGHAT and CDR2 FQNNGV.

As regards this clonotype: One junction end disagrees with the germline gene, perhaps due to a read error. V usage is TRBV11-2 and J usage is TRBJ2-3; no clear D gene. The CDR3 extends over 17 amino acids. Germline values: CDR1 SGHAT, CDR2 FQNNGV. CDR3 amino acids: CTSSLGTRREGTDTQYF. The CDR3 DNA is TGTACCAGCAGCTTAGGTACTCGAAGGGAAGGCACAGATACGCAGTATTTT.

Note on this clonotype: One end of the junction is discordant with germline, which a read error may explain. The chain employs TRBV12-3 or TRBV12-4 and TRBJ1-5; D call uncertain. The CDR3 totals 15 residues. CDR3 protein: CAISPRQRRGQPQHF. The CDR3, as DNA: TGTGCCATCAGTCCCCGCCAAAGGCGGGGTCAGCCCCAGCATTTT.

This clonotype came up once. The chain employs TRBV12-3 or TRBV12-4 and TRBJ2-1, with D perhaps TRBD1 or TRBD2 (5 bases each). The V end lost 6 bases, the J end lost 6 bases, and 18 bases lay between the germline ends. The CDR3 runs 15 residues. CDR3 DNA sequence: TGTGCCAGCAGCAACGGGGCCACCATCGTCAATGAGCAGTTCTTC. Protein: CASSNGATIVNEQFF.

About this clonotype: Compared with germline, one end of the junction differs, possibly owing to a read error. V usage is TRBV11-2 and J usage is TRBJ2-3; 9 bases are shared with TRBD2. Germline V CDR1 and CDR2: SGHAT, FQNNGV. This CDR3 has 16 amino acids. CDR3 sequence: CACSLVRLAVTDTQYF. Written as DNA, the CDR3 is TGTGCCTGCAGCTTAGTACGACTAGCGGTCACAGATACGCAGTATTTT.

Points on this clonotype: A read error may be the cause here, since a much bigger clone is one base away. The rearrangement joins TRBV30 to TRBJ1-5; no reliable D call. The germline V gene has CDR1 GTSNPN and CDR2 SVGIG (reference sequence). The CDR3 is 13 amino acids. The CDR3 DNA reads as TGTGCCTGGAGTGTACAGAGAAATCAGCCCCAGAATTTT. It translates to CAWSVQRNQPQNF.

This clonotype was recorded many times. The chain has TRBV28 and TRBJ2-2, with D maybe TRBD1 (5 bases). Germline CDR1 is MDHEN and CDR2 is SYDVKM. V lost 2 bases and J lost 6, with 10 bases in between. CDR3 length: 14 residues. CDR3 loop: CASSLGGRAGELFF. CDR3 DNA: TGTGCCAGCAGTTTAGGCGGCAGGGCCGGGGAGCTGTTTTTT.

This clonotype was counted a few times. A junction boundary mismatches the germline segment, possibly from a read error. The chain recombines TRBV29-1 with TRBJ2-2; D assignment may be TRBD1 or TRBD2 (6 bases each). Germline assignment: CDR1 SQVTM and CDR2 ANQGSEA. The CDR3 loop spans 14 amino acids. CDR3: CSAERRGKTGELSF. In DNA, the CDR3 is TGCAGCGCCGAACGGAGGGGGAAGACCGGGGAGCTGTCTTTT.

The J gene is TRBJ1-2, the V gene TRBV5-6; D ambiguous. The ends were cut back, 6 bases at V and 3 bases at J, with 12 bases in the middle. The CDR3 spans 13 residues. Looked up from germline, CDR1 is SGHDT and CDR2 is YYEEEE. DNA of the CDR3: TGTGCCAGCAACTCGCAGGTTCACTATGGCTACACCTTC. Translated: CASNSQVHYGYTF.

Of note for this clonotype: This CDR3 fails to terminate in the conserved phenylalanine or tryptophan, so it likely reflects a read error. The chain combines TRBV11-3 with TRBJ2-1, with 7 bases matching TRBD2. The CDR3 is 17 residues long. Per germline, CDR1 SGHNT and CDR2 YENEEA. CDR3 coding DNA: TGTGCCGGCAGCTTAGGTCGGGGGGAGTGGGGCGTCGATGAGCAGTTCTTA. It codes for CAGSLGRGEWGVDEQFL.

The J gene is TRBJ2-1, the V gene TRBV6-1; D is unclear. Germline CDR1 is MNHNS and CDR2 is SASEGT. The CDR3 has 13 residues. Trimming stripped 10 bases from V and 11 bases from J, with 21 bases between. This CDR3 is CATIGLIVTQQFF. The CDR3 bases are TGTGCCACAATTGGGCTAATAGTGACCCAGCAGTTCTTC.

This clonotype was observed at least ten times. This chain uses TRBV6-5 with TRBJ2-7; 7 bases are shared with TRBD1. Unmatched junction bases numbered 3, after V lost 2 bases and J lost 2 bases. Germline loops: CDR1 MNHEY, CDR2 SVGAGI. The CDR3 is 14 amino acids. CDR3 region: CASSYSQGAYEQYF. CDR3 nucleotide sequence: TGTGCCAGCAGTTACAGCCAGGGGGCCTACGAGCAGTACTTC.

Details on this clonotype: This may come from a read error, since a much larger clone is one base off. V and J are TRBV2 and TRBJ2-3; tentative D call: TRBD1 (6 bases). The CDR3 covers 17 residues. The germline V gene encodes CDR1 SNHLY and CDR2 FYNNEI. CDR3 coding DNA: TGTGCCAGCGGTGAGAAACAGGGTAGGCGGAACACAGATACGCAGTATTTT. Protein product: CASGEKQGRRNTDTQYF.

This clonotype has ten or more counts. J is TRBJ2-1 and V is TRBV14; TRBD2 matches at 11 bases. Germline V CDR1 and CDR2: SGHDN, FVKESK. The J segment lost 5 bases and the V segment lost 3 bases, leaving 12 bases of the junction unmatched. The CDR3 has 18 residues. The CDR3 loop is CASSHGGTSGPSDNEQFF. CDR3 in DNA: TGTGCCAGCAGCCACGGCGGGACTAGCGGACCCTCAGACAATGAGCAGTTCTTC.

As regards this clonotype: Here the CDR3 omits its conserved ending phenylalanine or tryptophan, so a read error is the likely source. In DNA, the CDR3 is TGCAGCGTTGTGCAGGATTATGGCTACACCATC. Translated: CSVVQDYGYTI. The chain uses TRBV29-1 and TRBJ1-2; D is unresolved. The CDR3 totals 11 residues. Germline CDR1 SQVTM, CDR2 ANQGSEA. V was pared by 4 bases and J by 5 bases, with 8 bases between.